This TCR beta chain was sequenced for a study of identifying expanded T cells in peripheral blood. Only in-frame clones appear in the TCRdb table, and some are missing; sequencing was by immunoSEQ multiplex PCR. The sample contains approximately 75,000 clones, about nine tenths of which appear only once. This clonotype was sampled from a person aged 18 to 70 in good health. Sequences were obtained from blood.

The CDR3 DNA is TGTGCCAGCAGCACCCAGCAGGGTTTGAGAGAGACCCAGTACTTC. Translated, it gives CASSTQQGLRETQYF. This rearrangement joins TRBV13 to TRBJ2-5; a weak D match, TRBD1 (5 bases). Germline V lookup: CDR1 PRHDT, CDR2 FYEKMQ (reference sequence). The CDR3 is 15 residues long. The ends were cut back, 5 bases at V and 4 bases at J, with 17 bases in the middle. The variable domain in full, completed from reference TRBV13 and TRBJ2-5, reads AAGVIQSPRHLIKEKRETATLKCYPIPRHDTVYWYQQGPGQDPQFLISFYEKMQSDKGSIPDRFSAQQFSDYHSELNMSSLELGDSALYFCASSTQQGLRETQYFGPGTRLLVL.